This T cell receptor beta chain was recovered during a study of OX40 agonist ivuxolimab in advanced cancers. Regarding the research as a whole: Ivuxolimab was a fully human IgG2 agonistic monoclonal antibody targeting the costimulatory receptor OX40 (CD134). Among the approximately 54 dose-escalation patients, approximately 20 had hepatocellular carcinoma, roughly 15 melanoma, 9 renal cell carcinoma and 9 head and neck cancer. Patients were allowed to have had prior anti-PD-1, anti-PD-L1 or anti-CTLA-4 therapy, and 40% to 45% of the dose-escalation patients had previously received checkpoint inhibitors. The monotherapy dose-escalation portion (N ≈ 50 patients) of the phase I ivuxolimab trial is reported in the paper. Peripheral TCRbeta sequencing was intended to test whether TCR sequence diversity was altered and clonal T-cell expansion was caused by ivuxolimab. In the dose-escalation cohort, 70% to 85% of patients were male, and the mean age was around 65 years with a range of roughly 20 to 79. Intravenous ivuxolimab was administered to patients every 2 weeks at six dose levels: 0.01, 0.1, 0.3, 1.5, 3 and 10 mg/kg. Partial responses were achieved by three dose-escalation patients, of whom one had hepatocellular carcinoma and two had cutaneous melanoma. Paper-wide results and their limitations: In the 0.1-3.0 mg/kg groups, partial responders had among the lowest normalized peripheral clonal expansion, particularly in CD8+ T cells. After ivuxolimab, CD8+ T cells had more expanded clones than CD4+ T cells on average. At doses from 0.1 to 3.0 mg/kg, clonal expansion was seen in both CD4+ and CD8+ blood T cells between baseline and week 6. Antigen specificity was not determined for the clonally expanded peripheral T cells. Low levels of normalized T-cell clonal expansion were also shown by some nonresponding patients.

About this clone itself: The target of this receptor is not known. Per-base qualities were not stored, and no clone one base away is much larger.

To sequence the TCRbeta CDR3 region, genomic DNA was isolated from the sorted cells. The immunoSEQ Assay was used for sequencing of TCRbeta CDR3 regions. Drawn from immuneACCESS, this table holds only the in-frame rearrangements with V and J called that TCRdb kept. Clones are partly lost; checked studies trace under half to an unresolved V gene and leave the rest unexplained. This sample comprises about 34,000 clones, nearly 95% of them detected only once. About 4.2% of the sample belongs to the ten largest clones. Patients with a history of autoimmune disease or receiving systemic immunosuppression were excluded from the trial. In every dose cohort, peripheral blood was drawn for TCR sequencing at baseline, cycle 4 day 1, and cycle 7 day 1. The samples were drawn from a first-in-human, open-label, multicenter phase I dose-escalation trial of ivuxolimab. Adults with locally advanced or metastatic melanoma, renal cell carcinoma, hepatocellular carcinoma or head and neck squamous cell carcinoma were enrolled in the trial. CD4+ and CD8+ T cells were sorted separately from peripheral blood before TCR sequencing.

Spanning cysteine to phenylalanine, the CDR3 consists of 17 amino acids. Solely the CDR3 DNA is kept, with 51 bases framed from the first base. The rearranged chain carries TRBV21-1 and TRBJ1-2; the table's D call, TRBD1, was not checked against the DNA. TRBV21-1 is given as a pseudogene. The clonotype was recovered from an adult with an advanced solid tumor such as melanoma, head and neck, liver or kidney cancer. The specimen was CD4+ or CD8+ T cells sorted from blood, collected in a trial of the OX40 agonist ivuxolimab. The nucleotide sequence reads TGTGCCAGCAGCAAAAAAGAGACCGGGACAGGGAACTATGGCTACACCTTC. This codes for CASSKKETGTGNYGYTF.